Listed below are T cell receptor beta chains from one sample, sequenced in a study of T cells after yellow fever vaccination. TCRdb used MiXCR to reprocess the 5' RACE reads, holding one entry per CDR3 protein. Found here are tens of thousands of distinct CDR3 sequences, less than 9% of them singletons; the top ten hold more than 25%. Here the sequenced sample was CD8+ T cells sorted from PBMCs, taken around 15 days after the first yellow fever vaccination. The receptor set was obtained from a man aged 18 to 30 who received the YFV17D yellow fever vaccine. Each CDR3 is given with its conserved first and last residue. The D gene is left open where the match is weak. Clone size is shown for a subset of rows, as once, few, many or a class of expanded clone.

>.|TRBJ2-7|TRBV6-6|many
TGTGCCAGCACTGGGCCAGGAGAGCAGTACTTC
CASTGPGEQYF
>TRBD2|TRBJ2-1|TRBV15|many
TGTGCCACCAGCACTCGAACTAGCGGGGGGTGGAATGAGCAGTTCTTC
CATSTRTSGGWNEQFF
>.|TRBJ2-1|TRBV14|many
TGTGCCAGCAGCCAAGTCTGGGGAAATGAGCAGTTCTTC
CASSQVWGNEQFF
>TRBD1|TRBJ2-6|TRBV6-1|.
TGTGCCAGCAGTACAGGGGTGGCTGGGGCCAACGTCCTGACTTTC
CASSTGVAGANVLTF
>TRBD1|TRBJ2-3|TRBV4-3|many
TGCGCCAGCAGCCACAAGCCCTTAGGGGGCGAAGGCACAGATACGCAGTATTTT
CASSHKPLGGEGTDTQYF
>.|TRBJ2-3|TRBV11-2|many
TGTGCCAGCAGTTGGACGCCGGGGAGCACAGATACGCAGTATTTT
CASSWTPGSTDTQYF
>.|TRBJ1-4|TRBV6-5|few
TGTGCCAGCAGTTCCTACACCGCAACTAATGAAAAACTGTTTTTT
CASSSYTATNEKLFF
>TRBD1|TRBJ1-2|TRBV19|few
TGTGCCAGTAGCCCGGGACAGGGGTTGTTGTATGGCTACACCTTC
CASSPGQGLLYGYTF
>TRBD2|TRBJ2-4|TRBV20-1|many
TGCAGTGCTAGAGATTTGACTAGCGGGTTCCTAGCCAAAAACATTCAGTACTTC
CSARDLTSGFLAKNIQYF
>.|TRBJ1-4|TRBV5-1|many
TGCGCCAGCAGCTATGACGGTTCGGGAACTAATGAAAAACTGTTTTTT
CASSYDGSGTNEKLFF
>.|TRBJ2-7|TRBV9|many
TGTGCCAGCAGCGCCGCCGGCGGAGCCTACGAGCAGTACTTC
CASSAAGGAYEQYF
>TRBD2|TRBJ2-1|TRBV10-2|many
TGCGCCAGCTACGGACTAGCGGGGGGGGAGCAGTTCTTC
CASYGLAGGEQFF
>TRBD2|TRBJ2-1|TRBV25-1|many
TGTGCCAGCAGTGTCAAGCGGGGGGGCTTAGATGAGCAGTTCTTC
CASSVKRGGLDEQFF
>.|TRBJ2-5|TRBV5-4|many
TGTGCCAGCAGCTTGTCAGGGAGCGAGACCCAGTACTTC
CASSLSGSETQYF
>TRBD2|TRBJ2-5|TRBV29-1|many
TGCAGCGTTGTTCTCCGCGGGGGGGCAGAGACCCAGTACTTC
CSVVLRGGAETQYF
>.|TRBJ2-3|TRBV20-1|many
TGCAGTGCTAGTGTGCAGGCGCGGGACACAGATACGCAGTATTTT
CSASVQARDTDTQYF
>.|TRBJ2-5|TRBV29-1|many
TGCAGCGTCGACTTCCCCTCCAGGGAGGAGACCCAGTACTTC
CSVDFPSREETQYF
>TRBD2|TRBJ2-1|TRBV4-1|many
TGCGCCAGCAGCCAAGCCCCCGGGACTAGGATTTACAATGAGCAGTTCTTC
CASSQAPGTRIYNEQFF
>.|TRBJ2-5|TRBV12-5|many
TGTGCTAGTGGCCCAGGATCTTCCCGAGAGACCCAGTACTTC
CASGPGSSRETQYF
>.|TRBJ1-1|TRBV2|many
TGTGCCAGCAGCGCTCAAGGGTCGGGGGGGAACACTGAAGCTTTCTTT
CASSAQGSGGNTEAFF
>.|TRBJ1-1|TRBV19|many
TGTGCCAGTAATCCTTCCATGAACACTGAAGCTTTCTTT
CASNPSMNTEAFF
>.|TRBJ1-1|TRBV6-5|few
TGTGCCAGCAGTTACCCGAACACTGAAGCTTTCTTT
CASSYPNTEAFF
>TRBD2|TRBJ2-2|TRBV12-5|many
TGTGCTAGTGGTCGACCTGATGAGAGGCCGGGACTAGAAGAAACCGGGGAGCTGTTTTTT
CASGRPDERPGLEETGELFF
>.|TRBJ2-5|TRBV29-1|few
TGCAGCGTTGAGTCGGGCAGGGGCGGCCAAGAGACCCAGTACTTC
CSVESGRGGQETQYF
>.|TRBJ1-5|TRBV4-1|many
TGCGCCAGCAGCCAAGGAGCTTACCGTTGGGAGCAGCCCCAGCATTTT
CASSQGAYRWEQPQHF
>.|TRBJ2-2|TRBV6-5|many
TGTGCCAGCAGTTATTGGACACTCGCGAACACCGGGGAGCTGTTTTTT
CASSYWTLANTGELFF
>TRBD2|TRBJ2-5|TRBV7-6|.
TGTGCCAGCAGCTTAGGGGGGGGGAGTGCGGAGACCCAGTACTTC
CASSLGGGSAETQYF
>.|TRBJ2-7|TRBV29-1|many
TGCAGCGTTGAGGTCCCAGGACTCCTCCACGAGCAGTACTTC
CSVEVPGLLHEQYF
>.|TRBJ2-7|TRBV4-1|many
TGCGCCAGCAGCCAAGAACCCGGCGAGCAGTACTTC
CASSQEPGEQYF
>.|TRBJ1-4|TRBV27|many
TGTGCCAGCAGGGAAACAGGGAGGTTTAATGAAAAACTGTTTTTT
CASRETGRFNEKLFF
>.|TRBJ2-7|TRBV4-1|many
TGCGCCAGCAGCCAAGTTACAGGGAGCTCCTACGAGCAGTACTTC
CASSQVTGSSYEQYF
>TRBD2|TRBJ2-1|TRBV12-3/TRBV12-4|many
TGTGCCAGCACCCCCACTAGCGGGGGCTACAATGAGCAGTTCTTC
CASTPTSGGYNEQFF
>.|TRBJ1-4|TRBV7-9|many
TGTGCCAGCAGCCACGTTGGGGGTTCTGATGAAAAACTGTTTTTT
CASSHVGGSDEKLFF
>TRBD1|TRBJ1-5|TRBV6-2/TRBV6-3|many
TGTGCCAGCGAGGGTCAGACAGGGAGCAATCAGCCCCAGCATTTT
CASEGQTGSNQPQHF
>.|TRBJ2-2|TRBV6-2/TRBV6-3|.
TGTGCCACAACCCTAGGGGGGGAGCTGTTTTTT
CATTLGGELFF
>.|TRBJ2-1|TRBV12-3/TRBV12-4|many
TGTGCCAGCACCCGGACGTCTTCCTACAATGAGCAGTTCTTC
CASTRTSSYNEQFF
>.|TRBJ2-3|TRBV6-1|many
TGTGCCAGCAGTCCCAGGGGGGGGAGCACAGATACGCAGTATTTT
CASSPRGGSTDTQYF
>.|TRBJ1-3|TRBV4-1|many
TGCGCCAGCAGCCATCCGACGGGAAGCTCTGGAAACACCATATATTTT
CASSHPTGSSGNTIYF
>.|TRBJ2-1|TRBV5-4|many
TGTGCCAGCAGCGATAGCTCCTACAATGAGCAGTTCTTC
CASSDSSYNEQFF
>.|TRBJ2-1|TRBV7-3|few
TGTGCCAGCAGCCCCGAGCAGTTCTTC
CASSPEQFF
>TRBD2|TRBJ2-1|TRBV13|many
TGTGCCAGCAGCTCAGCGGAGCGGGGGGAGTTCTTC
CASSSAERGEFF
>.|TRBJ2-6|TRBV7-9|few
TGTGCCAGCAGCTTAGGCGCATCTGGGGCCAACGTCCTGACTTTC
CASSLGASGANVLTF
>.|TRBJ2-1|TRBV5-5|many
TGTGCCAGCAGCTTGGACTTTAGCGGCCCAGCTGGGAATGAGCAGTTCTTC
CASSLDFSGPAGNEQFF
>.|TRBJ2-2|TRBV12-3/TRBV12-4|many
TGTGCCAGCAGTTTAGGATGGGGGCAGGGCGATACCGGGGAGCTGTTTTTT
CASSLGWGQGDTGELFF
>TRBD1|TRBJ1-4|TRBV11-2|.
TGTGCCAGCAGAAACAGGGGTACTAATGAAAAACTGTTTTTT
CASRNRGTNEKLFF
>TRBD1|TRBJ2-7|TRBV27|many
TGTGCCAGCAGCTACGGGGACAGGGGATACGAGCAGTACTTC
CASSYGDRGYEQYF